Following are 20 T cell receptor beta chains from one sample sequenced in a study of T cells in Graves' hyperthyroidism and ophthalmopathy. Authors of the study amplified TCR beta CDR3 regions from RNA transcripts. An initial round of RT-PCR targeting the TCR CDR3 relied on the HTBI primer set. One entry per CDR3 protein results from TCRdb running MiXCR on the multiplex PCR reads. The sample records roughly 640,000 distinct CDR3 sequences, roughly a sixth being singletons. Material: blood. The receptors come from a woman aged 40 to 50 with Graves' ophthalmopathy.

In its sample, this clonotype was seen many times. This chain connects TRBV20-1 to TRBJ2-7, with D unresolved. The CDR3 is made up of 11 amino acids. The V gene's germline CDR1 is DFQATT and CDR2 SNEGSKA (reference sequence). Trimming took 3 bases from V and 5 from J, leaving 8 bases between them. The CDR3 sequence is CSASQADEQYF. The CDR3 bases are TGCAGTGCTAGTCAGGCGGACGAGCAGTACTTC.

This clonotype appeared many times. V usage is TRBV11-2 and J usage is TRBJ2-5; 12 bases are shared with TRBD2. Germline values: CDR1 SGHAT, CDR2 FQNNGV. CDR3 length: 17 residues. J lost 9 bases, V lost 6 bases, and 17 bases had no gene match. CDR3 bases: TGTGCCAGCAGTCCCCAACTAGCGGGGGGCCCAAAGAGGGCCCAGTACTTC. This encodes CASSPQLAGGPKRAQYF. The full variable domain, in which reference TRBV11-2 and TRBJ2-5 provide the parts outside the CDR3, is EAGVAQSPRYKIIEKRQSVAFWCNPISGHATLYWYQQILGQGPKLLIQFQNNGVVDDSQLPKDRFSAERLKGVDSTLKIQPAKLEDSAVYLCASSPQLAGGPKRAQYFGPGTRLLVL.

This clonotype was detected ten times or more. CDR3 in amino acids: CASSYDAMNTEAFF. CDR3 nucleotides: TGTGCCAGCAGTTACGATGCGATGAACACTGAAGCTTTCTTT. The chain combines TRBV6-5 with TRBJ1-1; D is unclear. This CDR3 contains 14 residues. Trimming pared 2 bases from V and 0 bases from J, leaving 7 bases between. Germline V lookup: CDR1 MNHEY, CDR2 SVGAGI.

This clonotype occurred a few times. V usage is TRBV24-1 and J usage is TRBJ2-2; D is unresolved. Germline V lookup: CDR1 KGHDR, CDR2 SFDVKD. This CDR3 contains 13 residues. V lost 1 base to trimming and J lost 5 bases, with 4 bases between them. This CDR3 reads CATSDFNTGELFF. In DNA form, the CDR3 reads TGTGCCACCAGTGATTTTAATACCGGGGAGCTGTTTTTT.

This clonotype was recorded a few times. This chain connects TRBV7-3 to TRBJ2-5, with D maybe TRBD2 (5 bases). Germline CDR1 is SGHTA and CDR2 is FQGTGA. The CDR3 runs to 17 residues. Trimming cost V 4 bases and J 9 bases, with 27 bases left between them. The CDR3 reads CASSSGSGLSGIGAQYF. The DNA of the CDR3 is TGTGCCAGCAGCTCGGGAAGCGGCCTATCGGGGATCGGGGCCCAGTACTTC.

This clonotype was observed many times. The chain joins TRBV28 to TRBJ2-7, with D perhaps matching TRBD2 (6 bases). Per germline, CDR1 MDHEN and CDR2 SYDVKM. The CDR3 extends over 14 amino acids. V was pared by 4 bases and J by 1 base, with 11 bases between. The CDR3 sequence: CASSSPGLSYEQYF. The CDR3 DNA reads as TGTGCCAGCAGTTCCCCGGGACTTTCCTACGAGCAGTACTTC.

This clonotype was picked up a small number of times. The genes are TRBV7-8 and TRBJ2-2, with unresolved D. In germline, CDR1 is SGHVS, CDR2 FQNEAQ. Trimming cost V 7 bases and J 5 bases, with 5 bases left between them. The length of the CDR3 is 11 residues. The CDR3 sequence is CASTITGELFF. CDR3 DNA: TGTGCCAGCACCATTACCGGGGAGCTGTTTTTT.

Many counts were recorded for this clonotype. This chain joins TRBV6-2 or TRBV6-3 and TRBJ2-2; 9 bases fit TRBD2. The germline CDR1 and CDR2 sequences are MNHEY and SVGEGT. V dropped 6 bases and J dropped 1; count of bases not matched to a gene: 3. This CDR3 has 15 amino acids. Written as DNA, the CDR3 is TGTGCCAGCAGCATTAGCGGGAGGAACACCGGGGAGCTGTTTTTT. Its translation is CASSISGRNTGELFF.

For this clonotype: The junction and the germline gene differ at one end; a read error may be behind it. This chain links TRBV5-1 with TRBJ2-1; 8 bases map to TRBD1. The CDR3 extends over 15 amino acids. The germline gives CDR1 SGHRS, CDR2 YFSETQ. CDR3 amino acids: CASGLYRGFYNEQFF. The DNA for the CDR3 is TGCGCCAGCGGCTTGTACAGGGGGTTTTACAATGAGCAGTTCTTC.

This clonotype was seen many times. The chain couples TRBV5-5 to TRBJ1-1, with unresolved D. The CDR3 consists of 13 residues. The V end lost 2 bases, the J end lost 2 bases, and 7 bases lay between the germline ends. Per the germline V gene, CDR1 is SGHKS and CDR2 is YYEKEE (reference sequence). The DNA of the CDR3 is TGTGCCAGCAGCTTCGTCTTTAACACTGAAGCTTTCTTT. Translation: CASSFVFNTEAFF.

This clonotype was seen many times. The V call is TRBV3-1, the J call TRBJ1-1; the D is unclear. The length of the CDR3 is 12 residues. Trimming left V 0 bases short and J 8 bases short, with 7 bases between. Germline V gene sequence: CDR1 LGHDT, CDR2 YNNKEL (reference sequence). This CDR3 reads CASSQDRTEAFF. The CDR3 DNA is TGTGCCAGCAGCCAAGATAGAACAGAAGCTTTCTTT.

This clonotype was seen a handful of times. The CDR3 bases are TGTGCCAGTAGTGTCGTCTGGGGGAGTGGGGCCAACGTCCTGACTTTC. This codes for CASSVVWGSGANVLTF. This sequence joins TRBV19 and TRBJ2-6; the D gene could be TRBD1 or TRBD2 (5 bases each). Germline V CDR1 and CDR2: LNHDA, SQIVND (reference sequence). V gave up 5 bases and J gave up 3 bases, with 14 bases separating them. The CDR3 contains 16 residues. The full variable domain, with the rest looked up from reference TRBV19 and TRBJ2-6, is DGGITQSPKYLFRKEGQNVTLSCEQNLNHDAMYWYRQDPGQGLRLIYYSQIVNDFQKGDIAEGYSVSREKKESFPLTVTSAQKNPTAFYLCASSVVWGSGANVLTFGAGSRLTVL.

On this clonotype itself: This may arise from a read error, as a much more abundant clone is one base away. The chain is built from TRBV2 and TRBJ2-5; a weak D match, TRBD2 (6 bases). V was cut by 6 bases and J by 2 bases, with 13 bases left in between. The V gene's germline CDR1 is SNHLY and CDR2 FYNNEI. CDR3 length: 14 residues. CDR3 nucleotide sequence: TGTGCCAGCAGGGGGGGAGTGAGGCAAGAGACCCAGTACTTC. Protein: CASRGGVRQETQYF.

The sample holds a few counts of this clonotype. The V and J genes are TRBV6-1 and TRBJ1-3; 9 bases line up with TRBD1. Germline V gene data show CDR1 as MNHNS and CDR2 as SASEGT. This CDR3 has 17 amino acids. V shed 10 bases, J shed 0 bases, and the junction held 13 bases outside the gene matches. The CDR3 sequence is CATRASGTGISGNTIYF. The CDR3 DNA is TGTGCCACCAGAGCCTCCGGGACAGGGATCTCTGGAAACACCATATATTTT.

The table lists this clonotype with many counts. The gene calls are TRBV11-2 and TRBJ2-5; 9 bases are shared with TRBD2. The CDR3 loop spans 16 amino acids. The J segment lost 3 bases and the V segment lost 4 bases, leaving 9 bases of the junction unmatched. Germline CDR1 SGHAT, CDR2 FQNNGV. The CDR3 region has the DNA TGTGCCAGCAGCTCAGGTGGACTAGCGATTAAAGAGACCCAGTACTTC. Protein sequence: CASSSGGLAIKETQYF.

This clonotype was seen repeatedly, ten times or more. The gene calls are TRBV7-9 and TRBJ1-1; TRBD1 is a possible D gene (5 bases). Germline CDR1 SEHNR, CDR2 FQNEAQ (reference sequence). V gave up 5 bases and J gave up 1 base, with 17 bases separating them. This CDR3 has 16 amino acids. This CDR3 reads CASSPRQSIRNTEAFF. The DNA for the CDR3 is TGTGCCAGCAGCCCGCGACAGTCTATAAGGAACACTGAAGCTTTCTTT.

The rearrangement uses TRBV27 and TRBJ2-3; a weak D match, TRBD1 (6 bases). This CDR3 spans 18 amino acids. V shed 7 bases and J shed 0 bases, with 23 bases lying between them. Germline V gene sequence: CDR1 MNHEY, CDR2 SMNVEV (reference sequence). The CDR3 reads CASIFLGTDRSSTDTQYF. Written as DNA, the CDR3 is TGTGCCAGCATTTTTCTTGGGACGGACAGATCTAGCACAGATACGCAGTATTTT.

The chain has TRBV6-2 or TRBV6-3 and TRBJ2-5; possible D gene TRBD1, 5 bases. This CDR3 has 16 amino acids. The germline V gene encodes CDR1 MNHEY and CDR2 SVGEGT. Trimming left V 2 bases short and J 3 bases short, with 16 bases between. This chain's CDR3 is CASSYGRWGRKETQYF. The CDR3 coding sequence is TGTGCCAGCAGTTACGGTCGTTGGGGCAGGAAAGAGACCCAGTACTTC.

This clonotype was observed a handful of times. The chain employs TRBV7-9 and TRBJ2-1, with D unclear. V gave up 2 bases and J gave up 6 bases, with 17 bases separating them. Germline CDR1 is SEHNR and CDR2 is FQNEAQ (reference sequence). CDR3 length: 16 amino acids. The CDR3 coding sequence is TGTGCCAGCAGCTTATGGAATAGTTCCCCCTGCAATGAGCAGTTCTTC. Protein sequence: CASSLWNSSPCNEQFF.

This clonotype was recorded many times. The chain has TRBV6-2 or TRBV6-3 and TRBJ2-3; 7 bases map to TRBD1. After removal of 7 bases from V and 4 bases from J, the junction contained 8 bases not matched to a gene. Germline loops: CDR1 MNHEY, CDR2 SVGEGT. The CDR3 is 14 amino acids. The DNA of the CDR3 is TGTGCCAGCAAGCCCGGACAGGCCCCAGATACGCAGTATTTT. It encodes CASKPGQAPDTQYF.